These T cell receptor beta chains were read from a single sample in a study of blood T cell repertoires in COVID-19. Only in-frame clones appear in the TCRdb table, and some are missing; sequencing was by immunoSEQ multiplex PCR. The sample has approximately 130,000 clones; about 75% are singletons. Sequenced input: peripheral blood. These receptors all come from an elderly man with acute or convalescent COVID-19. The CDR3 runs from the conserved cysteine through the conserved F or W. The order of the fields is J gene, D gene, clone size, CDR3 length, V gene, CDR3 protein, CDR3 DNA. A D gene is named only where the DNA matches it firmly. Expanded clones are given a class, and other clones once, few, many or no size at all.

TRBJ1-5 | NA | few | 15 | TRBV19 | CASSGTGGSNQPQHF | TGTGCCAGTAGTGGCACCGGGGGTAGCAATCAGCCCCAGCATTTT
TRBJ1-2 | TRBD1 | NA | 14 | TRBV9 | CASKGQGASYGYTF | TGTGCCAGCAAAGGACAGGGAGCGTCTTATGGCTACACCTTC
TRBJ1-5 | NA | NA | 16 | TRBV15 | CATSRDREGGNQPQHF | TGTGCCACCAGCAGAGACCGGGAGGGGGGGAATCAGCCCCAGCATTTT
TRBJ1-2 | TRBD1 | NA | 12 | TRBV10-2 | CATKTLGGGYTF | TGCGCCACTAAAACGCTAGGGGGCGGCTACACCTTC
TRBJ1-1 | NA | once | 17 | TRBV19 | CASIRRRLRPRNTEAFF | TGTGCCAGTATTAGGAGGAGGCTCCGACCTAGGAACACTGAAGCTTTCTTT
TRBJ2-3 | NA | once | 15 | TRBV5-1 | CASSPGGLSTDTQYF | TGCGCCAGCAGCCCGGGGGGCCTAAGCACAGATACGCAGTATTTT
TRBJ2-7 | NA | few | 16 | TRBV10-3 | CAISESGPGVPRPQYF | TGTGCCATCAGTGAGTCAGGACCAGGGGTCCCTAGACCGCAGTACTTC
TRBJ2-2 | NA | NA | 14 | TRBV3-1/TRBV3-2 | CASSQGHSTGELFF | TGTGCCAGCAGCCAAGGACACAGCACCGGGGAGCTGTTTTTT
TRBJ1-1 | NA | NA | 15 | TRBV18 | CASSPRAGVYTEAFF | TGTGCCAGCTCGCCGAGGGCAGGGGTGTACACTGAAGCTTTCTTT
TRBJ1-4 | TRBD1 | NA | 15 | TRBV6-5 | CASRGGQTTNEKLFF | TGTGCCAGTCGGGGGGGACAGACAACTAATGAAAAACTGTTTTTT
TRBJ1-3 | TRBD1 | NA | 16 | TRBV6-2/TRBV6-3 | CASSRPGQYSGNTIYF | TGTGCCAGCAGCCGACCGGGACAGTACTCTGGAAACACCATATATTTT
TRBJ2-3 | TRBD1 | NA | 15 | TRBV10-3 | CAIGPGQGNTDTQYF | TGTGCCATCGGGCCGGGACAGGGAAACACAGATACGCAGTATTTT
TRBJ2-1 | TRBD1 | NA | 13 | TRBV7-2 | CASSPRGYNEQFF | TGTGCCAGCAGCCCCAGGGGGTACAATGAGCAGTTCTTC
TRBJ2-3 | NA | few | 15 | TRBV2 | CASSEAGHYTDTQYF | TGTGCCAGCAGTGAAGCGGGACATTACACAGATACGCAGTATTTT
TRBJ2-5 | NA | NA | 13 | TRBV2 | CASSLRVAGTQYF | TGTGCCAGCAGCCTCCGGGTAGCTGGGACCCAGTACTTC
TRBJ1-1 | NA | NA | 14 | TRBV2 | CASRRGAGVTEAFF | TGTGCCAGCAGAAGGGGGGCGGGGGTCACTGAAGCTTTCTTT
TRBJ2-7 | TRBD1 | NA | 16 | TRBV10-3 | CAISESVGQGTYEQYF | TGTGCCATCAGTGAGTCGGTTGGACAGGGGACCTACGAGCAGTACTTC
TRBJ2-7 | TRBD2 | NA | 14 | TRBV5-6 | CASSLRGGSYEQYF | TGTGCCAGCAGCTTGCGGGGGGGCAGTTACGAGCAGTACTTC
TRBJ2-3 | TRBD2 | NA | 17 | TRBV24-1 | CATSDPGLAGATDTQYF | TGTGCCACCAGTGATCCCGGACTAGCGGGGGCCACAGATACGCAGTATTTT
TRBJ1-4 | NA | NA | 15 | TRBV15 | CATSRQSVGDEKLFF | TGTGCCACCAGCAGACAAAGTGTGGGCGATGAAAAACTGTTTTTT
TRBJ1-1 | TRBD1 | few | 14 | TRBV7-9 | CASSLARTGGEAFF | TGTGCCAGCAGCTTAGCGAGGACAGGGGGCGAAGCTTTCTTT
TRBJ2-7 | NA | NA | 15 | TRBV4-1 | CASSLEDTRSYEQYF | TGCGCCAGCAGCCTTGAGGACACCCGCTCCTACGAGCAGTACTTC
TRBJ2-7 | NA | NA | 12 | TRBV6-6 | CASSYSVREQYF | TGTGCCAGCAGTTACTCGGTCAGGGAGCAGTACTTC
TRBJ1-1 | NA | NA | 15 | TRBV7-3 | CASSRPGQQNTEAFF | TGTGCCAGCAGCAGACCGGGACAACAGAACACTGAAGCTTTCTTT
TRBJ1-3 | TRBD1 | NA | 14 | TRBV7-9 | CASRLDRDGNTIYF | TGTGCCAGCAGATTGGACAGGGATGGAAACACCATATATTTT
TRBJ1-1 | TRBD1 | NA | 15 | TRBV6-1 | CASSEMGQAGTEAFF | TGTGCCAGCAGTGAAATGGGACAGGCCGGGACTGAAGCTTTCTTT
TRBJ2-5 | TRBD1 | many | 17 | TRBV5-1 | CASSYGQGGINDETQYF | TGCGCCAGCAGCTACGGACAGGGGGGAATTAATGATGAGACCCAGTACTTC
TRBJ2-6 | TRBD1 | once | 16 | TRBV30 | CACQPGTASGANVLTF | TGTGCCTGCCAACCCGGGACAGCCTCTGGGGCCAACGTCCTGACTTTC
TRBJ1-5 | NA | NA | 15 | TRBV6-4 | CASSEPRYSNQPQHF | TGTGCCAGCAGTGAACCCCGGTATAGCAATCAGCCCCAGCATTTT
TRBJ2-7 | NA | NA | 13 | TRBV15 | CATSRRTAYEQYF | TGTGCCACCAGCAGAAGGACAGCCTACGAGCAGTACTTC
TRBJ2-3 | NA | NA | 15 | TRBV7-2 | CASSPGLMVLNTQYF | TGTGCCAGCAGCCCCGGACTGATGGTCCTCAATACGCAGTATTTT
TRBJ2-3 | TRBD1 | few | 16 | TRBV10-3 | CAISNPDRASTDTQYF | TGTGCCATCAGTAACCCGGACAGGGCTAGCACAGATACGCAGTATTTT
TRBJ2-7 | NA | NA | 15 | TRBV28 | CASSLARQSSYEQYF | TGTGCCAGCAGTTTAGCGCGACAGAGCTCCTACGAGCAGTACTTC
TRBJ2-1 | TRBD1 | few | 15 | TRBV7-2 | CASSSGQGVLNEQFF | TGTGCCAGCAGCTCGGGACAGGGCGTTCTAAATGAGCAGTTCTTC
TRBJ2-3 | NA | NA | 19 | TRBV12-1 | CASSSCTGLAGGPTDTQYF | TGTGCCAGCAGCTCTTGCACCGGACTAGCGGGGGGGCCCACAGATACGCAGTATTTT
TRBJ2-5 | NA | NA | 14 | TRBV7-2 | CASSPRTAQETQYF | TGTGCCAGCAGCCCCCGGACAGCACAAGAGACCCAGTACTTC
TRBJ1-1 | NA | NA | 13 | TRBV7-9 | CASLGQMNTEAFF | TGTGCCAGCTTAGGACAGATGAACACTGAAGCTTTCTTT
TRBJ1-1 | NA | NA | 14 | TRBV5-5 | CASSWSGGNTEAFF | TGTGCCAGCAGCTGGAGTGGTGGGAACACTGAAGCTTTCTTT
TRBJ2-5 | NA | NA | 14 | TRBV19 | CASSQGQARETQYF | TGTGCCAGTAGTCAGGGCCAGGCGAGGGAGACCCAGTACTTC
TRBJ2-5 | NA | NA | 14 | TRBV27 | CASSLAGVGETQYF | TGTGCCAGCAGTTTGGCAGGGGTGGGAGAGACCCAGTACTTC
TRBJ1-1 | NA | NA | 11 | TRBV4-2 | CASRRQTEAFF | TGTGCCAGCAGACGACAGACGGAGGCTTTCTTT
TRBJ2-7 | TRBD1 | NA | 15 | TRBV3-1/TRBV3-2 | CASSPLNRGRYEQYF | TGTGCCAGCAGCCCCCTGAACAGGGGACGCTACGAGCAGTACTTC
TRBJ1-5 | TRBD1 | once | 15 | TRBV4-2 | CASSHSDRGDQPQHF | TGTGCCAGCAGCCATAGCGACAGGGGTGATCAGCCCCAGCATTTT
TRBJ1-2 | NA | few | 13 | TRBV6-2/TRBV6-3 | CASSYSLYYGYTF | TGTGCCAGCAGTTACTCACTATACTATGGCTACACCTTC
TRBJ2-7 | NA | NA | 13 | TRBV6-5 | CASSSIRAGEQYF | TGTGCCAGCAGCTCCATTCGAGCAGGCGAGCAGTACTTC
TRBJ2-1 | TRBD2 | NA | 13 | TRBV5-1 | CASSPGGFGEQFF | TGCGCCAGCTCCCCGGGGGGGTTTGGTGAGCAGTTCTTC